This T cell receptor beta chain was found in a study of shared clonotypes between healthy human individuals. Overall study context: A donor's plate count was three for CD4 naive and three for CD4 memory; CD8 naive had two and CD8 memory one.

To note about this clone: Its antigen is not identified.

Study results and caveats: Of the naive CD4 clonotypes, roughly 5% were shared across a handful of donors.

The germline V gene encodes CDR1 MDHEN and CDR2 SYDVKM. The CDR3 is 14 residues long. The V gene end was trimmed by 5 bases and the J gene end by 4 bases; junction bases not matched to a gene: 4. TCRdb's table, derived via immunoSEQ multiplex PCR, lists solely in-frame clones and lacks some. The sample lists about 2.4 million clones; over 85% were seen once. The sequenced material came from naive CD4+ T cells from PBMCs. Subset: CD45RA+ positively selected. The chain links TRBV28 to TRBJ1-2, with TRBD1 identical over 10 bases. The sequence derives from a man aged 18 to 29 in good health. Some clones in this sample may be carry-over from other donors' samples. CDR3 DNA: TGTGCCAGCAGTGCGGGACAGGGGACCTATGGCTACACCTTC. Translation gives CASSAGQGTYGYTF.